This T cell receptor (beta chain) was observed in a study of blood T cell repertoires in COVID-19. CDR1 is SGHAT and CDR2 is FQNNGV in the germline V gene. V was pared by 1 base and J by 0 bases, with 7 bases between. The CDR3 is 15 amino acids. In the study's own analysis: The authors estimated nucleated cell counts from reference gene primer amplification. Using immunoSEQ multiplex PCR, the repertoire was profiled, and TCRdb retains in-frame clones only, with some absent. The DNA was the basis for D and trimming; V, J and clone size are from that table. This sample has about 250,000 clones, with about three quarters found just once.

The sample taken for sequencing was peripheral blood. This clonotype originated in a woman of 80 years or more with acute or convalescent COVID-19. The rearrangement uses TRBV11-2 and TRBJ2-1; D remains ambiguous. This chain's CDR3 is CASSLADISYNEQFF. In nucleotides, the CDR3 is TGTGCCAGCAGCTTAGCTGACATCTCCTACAATGAGCAGTTCTTC.